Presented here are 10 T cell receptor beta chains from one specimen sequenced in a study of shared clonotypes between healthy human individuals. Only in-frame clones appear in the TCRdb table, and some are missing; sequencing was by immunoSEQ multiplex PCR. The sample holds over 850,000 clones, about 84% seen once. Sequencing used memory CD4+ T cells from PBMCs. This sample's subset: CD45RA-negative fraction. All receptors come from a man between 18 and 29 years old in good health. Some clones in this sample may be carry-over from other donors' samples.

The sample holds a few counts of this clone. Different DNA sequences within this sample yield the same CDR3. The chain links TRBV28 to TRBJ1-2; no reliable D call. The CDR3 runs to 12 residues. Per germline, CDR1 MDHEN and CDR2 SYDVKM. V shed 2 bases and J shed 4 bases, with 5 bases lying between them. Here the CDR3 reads CASSLASYGYTF. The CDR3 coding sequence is TGTGCCAGCAGTTTAGCTAGCTATGGCTACACCTTC.

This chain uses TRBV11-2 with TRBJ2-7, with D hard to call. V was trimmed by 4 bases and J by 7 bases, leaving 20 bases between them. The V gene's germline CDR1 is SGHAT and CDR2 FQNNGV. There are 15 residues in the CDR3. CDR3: CASSSLAGDAEEQYF. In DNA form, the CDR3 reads TGTGCCAGCAGCTCGCTGGCCGGCGACGCAGAAGAGCAGTACTTC.

The CDR3 spells CASRTGDRGYGYTF. The CDR3, as DNA: TGTGCCAGCAGAACCGGGGACAGGGGCTATGGCTACACCTTC. The chain is built from TRBV28 and TRBJ1-2, with 10 bases aligning to TRBD1. V dropped 6 bases and J dropped 4; count of bases not matched to a gene: 5. The germline V gene has CDR1 MDHEN and CDR2 SYDVKM. The CDR3 extends over 14 amino acids.

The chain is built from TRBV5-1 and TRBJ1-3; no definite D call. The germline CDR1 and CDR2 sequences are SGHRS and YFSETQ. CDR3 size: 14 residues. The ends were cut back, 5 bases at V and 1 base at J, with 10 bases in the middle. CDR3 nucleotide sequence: TGCGCCAGCAGTATGGGGTATTCTGGAAACACCATATATTTT. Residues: CASSMGYSGNTIYF.

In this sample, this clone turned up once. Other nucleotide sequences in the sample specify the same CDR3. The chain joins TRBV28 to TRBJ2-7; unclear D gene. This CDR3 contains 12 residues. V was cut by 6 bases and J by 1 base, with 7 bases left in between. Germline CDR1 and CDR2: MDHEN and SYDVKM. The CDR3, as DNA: TGTGCCAGCAGGGACCCTTCCTACGAGCAGTACTTC. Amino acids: CASRDPSYEQYF. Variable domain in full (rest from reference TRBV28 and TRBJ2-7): DVKVTQSSRYLVKRTGEKVFLECVQDMDHENMFWYRQDPGLGLRLIYFSYDVKMKEKGDIPEGYSVSREKKERFSLILESASTNQTSMYLCASRDPSYEQYFGPGTRLTVT.

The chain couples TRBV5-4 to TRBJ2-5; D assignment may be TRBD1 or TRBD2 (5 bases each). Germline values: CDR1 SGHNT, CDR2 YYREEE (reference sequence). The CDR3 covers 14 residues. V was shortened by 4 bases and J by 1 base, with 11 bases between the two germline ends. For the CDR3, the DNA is TGTGCCAGCAGCCAATCCGGGACCCAAGAGACCCAGTACTTC. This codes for CASSQSGTQETQYF.

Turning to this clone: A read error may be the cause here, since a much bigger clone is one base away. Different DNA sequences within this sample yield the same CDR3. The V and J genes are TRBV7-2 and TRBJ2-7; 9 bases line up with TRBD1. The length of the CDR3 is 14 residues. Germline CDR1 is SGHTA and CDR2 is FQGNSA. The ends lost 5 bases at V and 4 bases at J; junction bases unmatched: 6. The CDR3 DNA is TGTGCCAGCAGCCCGGACAGGGGACGGTACGAGCAGTACTTC. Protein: CASSPDRGRYEQYF.

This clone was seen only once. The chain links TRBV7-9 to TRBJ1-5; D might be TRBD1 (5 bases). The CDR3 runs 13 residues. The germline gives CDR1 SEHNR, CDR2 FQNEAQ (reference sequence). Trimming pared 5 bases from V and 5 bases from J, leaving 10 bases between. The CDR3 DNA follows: TGTGCCAGCAGCCGGGGCGGGGATCAGCCCCAGCATTTT. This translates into CASSRGGDQPQHF.

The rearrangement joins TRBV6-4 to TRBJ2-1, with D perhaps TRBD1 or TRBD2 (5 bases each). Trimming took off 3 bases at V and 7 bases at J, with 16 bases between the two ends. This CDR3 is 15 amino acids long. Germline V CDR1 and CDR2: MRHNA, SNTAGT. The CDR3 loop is CASSEGPRGWNEQFF. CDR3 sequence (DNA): TGTGCCAGCAGTGAGGGACCCCGAGGATGGAATGAGCAGTTCTTC.

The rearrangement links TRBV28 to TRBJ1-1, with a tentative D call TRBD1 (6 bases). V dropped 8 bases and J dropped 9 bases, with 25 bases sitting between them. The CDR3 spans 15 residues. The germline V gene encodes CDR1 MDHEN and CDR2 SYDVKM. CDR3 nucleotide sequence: TGTGCCAGCGACAGGTTTATGGTTGGTCCTACTAAAGCTTTCTTT. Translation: CASDRFMVGPTKAFF.